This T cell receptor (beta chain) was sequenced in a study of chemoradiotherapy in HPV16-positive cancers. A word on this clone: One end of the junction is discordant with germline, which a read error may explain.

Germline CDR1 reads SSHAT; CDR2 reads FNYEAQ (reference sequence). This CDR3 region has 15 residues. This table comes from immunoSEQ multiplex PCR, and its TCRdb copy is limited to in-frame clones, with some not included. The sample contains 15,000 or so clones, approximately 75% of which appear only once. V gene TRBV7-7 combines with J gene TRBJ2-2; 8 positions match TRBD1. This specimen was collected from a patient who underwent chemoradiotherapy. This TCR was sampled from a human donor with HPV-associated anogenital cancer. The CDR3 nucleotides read TGTGCTAGCAGCTTAGGGCGGGGACAGGCCGGGGAGCTGTTTTTT. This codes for CASSLGRGQAGELFF.